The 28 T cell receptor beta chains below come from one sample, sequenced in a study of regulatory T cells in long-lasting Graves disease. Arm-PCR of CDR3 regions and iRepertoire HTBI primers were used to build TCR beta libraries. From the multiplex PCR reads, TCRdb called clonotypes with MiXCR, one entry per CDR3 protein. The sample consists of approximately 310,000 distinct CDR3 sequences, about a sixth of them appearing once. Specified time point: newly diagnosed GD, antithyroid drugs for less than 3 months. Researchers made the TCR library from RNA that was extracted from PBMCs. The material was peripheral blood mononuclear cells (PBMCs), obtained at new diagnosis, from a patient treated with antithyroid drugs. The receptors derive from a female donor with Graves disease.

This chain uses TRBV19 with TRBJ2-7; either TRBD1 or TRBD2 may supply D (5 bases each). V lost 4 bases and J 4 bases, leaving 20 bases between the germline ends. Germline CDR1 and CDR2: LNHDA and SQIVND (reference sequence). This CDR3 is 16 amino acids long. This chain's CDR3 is CASSSPRWGMSYEQYF. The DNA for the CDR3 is TGTGCCAGTAGTAGCCCTCGCTGGGGGATGTCGTACGAGCAGTACTTC. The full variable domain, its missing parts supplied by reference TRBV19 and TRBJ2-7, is DGGITQSPKYLFRKEGQNVTLSCEQNLNHDAMYWYRQDPGQGLRLIYYSQIVNDFQKGDIAEGYSVSREKKESFPLTVTSAQKNPTAFYLCASSSPRWGMSYEQYFGPGTRLTVT.

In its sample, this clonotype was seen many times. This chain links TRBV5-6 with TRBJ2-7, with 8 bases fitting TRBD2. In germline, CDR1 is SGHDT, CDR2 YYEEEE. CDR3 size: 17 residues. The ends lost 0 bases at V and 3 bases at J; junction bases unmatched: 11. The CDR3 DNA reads TGTGCCAGCAGCTTGGAGGCCGAAGCGGGGGTTCTCTACGAGCAGTACTTC. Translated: CASSLEAEAGVLYEQYF.

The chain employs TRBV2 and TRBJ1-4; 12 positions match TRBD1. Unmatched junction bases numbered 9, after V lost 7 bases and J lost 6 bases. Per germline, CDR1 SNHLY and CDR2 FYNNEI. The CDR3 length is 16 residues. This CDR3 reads CASNPGQGARDEKLFF. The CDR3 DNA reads TGTGCCAGCAATCCGGGACAGGGGGCGCGAGATGAAAAACTGTTTTTT.

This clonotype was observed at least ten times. CDR3: CASRPGQGADTQYF. The CDR3, as DNA: TGTGCCAGCAGGCCGGGACAGGGTGCAGATACGCAGTATTTT. This sequence joins TRBV6-2 or TRBV6-3 and TRBJ2-3; TRBD1 matches at 9 bases. V lost 6 bases, J lost 4 bases, and 5 bases stayed unmatched. CDR1 is MNHEY, CDR2 SVGEGT, per germline. The CDR3 contains 14 residues.

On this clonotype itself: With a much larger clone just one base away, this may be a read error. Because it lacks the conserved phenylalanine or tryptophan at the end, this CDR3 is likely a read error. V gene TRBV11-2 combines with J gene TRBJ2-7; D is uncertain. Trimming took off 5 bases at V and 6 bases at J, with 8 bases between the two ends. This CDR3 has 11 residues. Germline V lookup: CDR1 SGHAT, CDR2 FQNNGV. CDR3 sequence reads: CASSQIAEQYL. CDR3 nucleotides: TGTGCCAGCAGCCAGATCGCCGAGCAGTACCTC.

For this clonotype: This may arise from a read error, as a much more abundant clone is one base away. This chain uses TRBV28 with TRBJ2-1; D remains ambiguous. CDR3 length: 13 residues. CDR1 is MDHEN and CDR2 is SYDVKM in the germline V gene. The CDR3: CASSFASYNEQLF. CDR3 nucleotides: TGTGCCAGCAGTTTCGCGTCTTACAATGAGCAGCTCTTC.

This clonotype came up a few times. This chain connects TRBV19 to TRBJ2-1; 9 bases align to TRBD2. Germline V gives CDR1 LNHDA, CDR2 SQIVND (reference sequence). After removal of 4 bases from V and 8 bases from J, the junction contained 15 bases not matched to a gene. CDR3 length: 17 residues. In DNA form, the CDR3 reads TGTGCCAGTAGTACCCCTCCCGGGGCGGGAGGGCCGGATGAGCAGTTCTTC. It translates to CASSTPPGAGGPDEQFF. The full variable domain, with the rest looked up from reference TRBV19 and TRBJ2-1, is DGGITQSPKYLFRKEGQNVTLSCEQNLNHDAMYWYRQDPGQGLRLIYYSQIVNDFQKGDIAEGYSVSREKKESFPLTVTSAQKNPTAFYLCASSTPPGAGGPDEQFFGPGTRLTVL.

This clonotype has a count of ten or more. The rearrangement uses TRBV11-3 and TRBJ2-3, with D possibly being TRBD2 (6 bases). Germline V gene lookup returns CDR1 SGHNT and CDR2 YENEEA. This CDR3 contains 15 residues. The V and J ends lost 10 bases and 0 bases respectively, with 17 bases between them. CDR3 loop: CAIEEGRTSTDTQYF. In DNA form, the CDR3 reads TGTGCCATCGAGGAGGGGAGGACTAGCACAGATACGCAGTATTTT. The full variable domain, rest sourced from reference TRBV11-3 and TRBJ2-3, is EAGVVQSPRYKIIEKKQPVAFWCNPISGHNTLYWYLQNLGQGPELLIRYENEEAVDDSQLPKDRFSAERLKGVDSTLKIQPAELGDSAVYLCAIEEGRTSTDTQYFGPGTRLTVL.

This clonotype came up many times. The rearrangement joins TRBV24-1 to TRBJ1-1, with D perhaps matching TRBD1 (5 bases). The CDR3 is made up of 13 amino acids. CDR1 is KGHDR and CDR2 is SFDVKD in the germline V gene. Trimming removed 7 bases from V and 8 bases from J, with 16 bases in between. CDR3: CATRSGTFSEAFF. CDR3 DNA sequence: TGTGCCACCAGATCCGGGACCTTTTCCGAAGCTTTCTTT.

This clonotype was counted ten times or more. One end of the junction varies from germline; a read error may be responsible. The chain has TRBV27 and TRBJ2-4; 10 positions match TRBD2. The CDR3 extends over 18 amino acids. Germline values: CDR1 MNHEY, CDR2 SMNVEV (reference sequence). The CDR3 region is CASSSALAGGWAKNIQHF. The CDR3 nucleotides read TGTGCCAGCAGTTCCGCATTAGCGGGAGGTTGGGCCAAAAACATTCAGCACTTC.

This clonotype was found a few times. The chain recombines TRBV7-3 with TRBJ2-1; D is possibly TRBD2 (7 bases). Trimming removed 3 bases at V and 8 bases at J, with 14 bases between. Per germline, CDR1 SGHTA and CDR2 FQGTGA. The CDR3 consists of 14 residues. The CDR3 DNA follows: TGTGCCAGCAGCTTCATGGGGGGGGGCGATGAGCAGTTCTTC. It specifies CASSFMGGGDEQFF.

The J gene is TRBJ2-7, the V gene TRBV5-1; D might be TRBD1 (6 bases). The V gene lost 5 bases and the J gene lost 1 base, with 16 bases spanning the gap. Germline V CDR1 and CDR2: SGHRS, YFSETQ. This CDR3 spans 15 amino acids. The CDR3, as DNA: TGCGCCAGCAGTAAGTACAGGGAGTTTTCCTACGAGCAGTACTTC. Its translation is CASSKYREFSYEQYF.

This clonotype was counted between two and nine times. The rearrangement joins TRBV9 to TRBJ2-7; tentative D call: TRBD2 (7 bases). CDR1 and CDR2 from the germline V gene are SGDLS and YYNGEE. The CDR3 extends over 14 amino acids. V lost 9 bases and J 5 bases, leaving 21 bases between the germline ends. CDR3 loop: CATASWGGRNEQYF. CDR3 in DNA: TGTGCCACCGCCTCGTGGGGGGGGCGGAACGAGCAGTACTTC.

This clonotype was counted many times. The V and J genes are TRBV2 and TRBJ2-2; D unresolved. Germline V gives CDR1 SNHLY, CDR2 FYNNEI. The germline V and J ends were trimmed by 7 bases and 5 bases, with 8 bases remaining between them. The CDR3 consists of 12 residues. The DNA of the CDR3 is TGTGCCAGCATTTCAGAGACCGGGGAGCTGTTTTTT. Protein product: CASISETGELFF.

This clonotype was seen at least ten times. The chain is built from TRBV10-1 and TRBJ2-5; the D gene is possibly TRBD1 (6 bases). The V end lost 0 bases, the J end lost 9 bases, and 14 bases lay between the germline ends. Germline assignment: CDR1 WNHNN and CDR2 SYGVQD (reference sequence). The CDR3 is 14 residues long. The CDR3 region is CASSESSSKGAQYF. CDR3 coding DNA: TGCGCCAGCAGTGAGTCGAGCAGCAAGGGGGCCCAGTACTTC.

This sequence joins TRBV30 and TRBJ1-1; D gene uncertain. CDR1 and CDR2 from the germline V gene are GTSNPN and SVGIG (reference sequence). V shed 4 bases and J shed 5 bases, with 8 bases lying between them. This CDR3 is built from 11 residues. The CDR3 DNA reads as TGTGCCTGGACGATTTATACTGAAGCTTTCTTT. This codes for CAWTIYTEAFF.

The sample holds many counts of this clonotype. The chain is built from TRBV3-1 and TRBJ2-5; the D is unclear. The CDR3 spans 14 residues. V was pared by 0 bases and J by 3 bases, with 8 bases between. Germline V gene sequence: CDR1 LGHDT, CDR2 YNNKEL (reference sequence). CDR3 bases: TGTGCCAGCAGCCAAGATCGTGGGAAAGAGACCCAGTACTTC. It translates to CASSQDRGKETQYF.

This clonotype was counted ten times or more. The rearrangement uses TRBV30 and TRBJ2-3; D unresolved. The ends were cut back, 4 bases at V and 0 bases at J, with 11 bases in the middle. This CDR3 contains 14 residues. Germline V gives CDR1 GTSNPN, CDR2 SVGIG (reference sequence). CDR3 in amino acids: CAWTLGLSTDTQYF. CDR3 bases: TGTGCCTGGACCCTCGGGCTAAGCACAGATACGCAGTATTTT. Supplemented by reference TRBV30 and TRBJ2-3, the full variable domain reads SQTIHQWPATLVQPVGSPLSLECTVEGTSNPNLYWYRQAAGRGLQLLFYSVGIGQISSEVPQNLSASRPQDRQFILSSKKLLLSDSGFYLCAWTLGLSTDTQYFGPGTRLTVL.

CDR3: CASSEWGVRANTEAFF. Here the CDR3 DNA reads TGTGCCAGCAGTGAATGGGGTGTCAGGGCGAACACTGAAGCTTTCTTT. The chain joins TRBV25-1 to TRBJ1-1; D is possibly TRBD1 (5 bases). The CDR3 totals 16 residues. Between the trimmed V and J ends, which lost 1 base and 1 base, there was a span of 13 bases. Germline V CDR1 and CDR2: MGHDK, SYGVNS. Drawing the rest from reference TRBV25-1 and TRBJ1-1, the complete variable domain is EADIYQTPRYLVIGTGKKITLECSQTMGHDKMYWYQQDPGMELHLIHYSYGVNSTEKGDLSSESTVSRIRTEHFPLTLESARPSHTSQYLCASSEWGVRANTEAFFGQGTRLTVV.

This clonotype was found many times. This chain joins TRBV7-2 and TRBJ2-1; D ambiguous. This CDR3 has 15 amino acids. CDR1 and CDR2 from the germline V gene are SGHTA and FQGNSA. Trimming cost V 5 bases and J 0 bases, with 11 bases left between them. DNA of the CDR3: TGTGCCAGCAGCACAGCTCGAGACTCCTACAATGAGCAGTTCTTC. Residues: CASSTARDSYNEQFF. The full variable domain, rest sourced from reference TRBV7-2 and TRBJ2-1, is GAGVSQSPSNKVTEKGKDVELRCDPISGHTALYWYRQSLGQGLEFLIYFQGNSAPDKSGLPSDRFSAERTGGSVSTLTIQRTQQEDSAVYLCASSTARDSYNEQFFGPGTRLTVL.

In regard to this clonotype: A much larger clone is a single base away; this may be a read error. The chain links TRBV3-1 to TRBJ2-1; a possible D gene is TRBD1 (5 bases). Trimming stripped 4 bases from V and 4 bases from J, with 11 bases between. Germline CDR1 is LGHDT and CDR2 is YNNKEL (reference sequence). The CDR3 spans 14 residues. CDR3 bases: TGTGCCAGCAGCCGGTACAGGAAATACAATGAGCAGTTCTTC. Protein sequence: CASSRYRKYNEQFF.

The CDR3 reads CASSQGNTIYF. In nucleotides, the CDR3 is TGTGCCAGCTCTCAAGGGAACACCATATATTTT. The chain recombines TRBV18 with TRBJ1-3; D gene uncertain. This CDR3 has 11 amino acids. Trimming shortened V by 6 bases and J by 7 bases, and 7 bases separated the two germline ends. Germline CDR1 is KGHSH and CDR2 is LQKENI.

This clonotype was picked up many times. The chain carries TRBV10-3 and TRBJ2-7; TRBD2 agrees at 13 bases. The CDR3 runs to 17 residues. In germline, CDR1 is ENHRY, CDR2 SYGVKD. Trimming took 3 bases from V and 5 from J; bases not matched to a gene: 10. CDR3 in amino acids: CAISEGLPGLAGDEQYF. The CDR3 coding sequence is TGTGCCATCAGTGAAGGACTCCCCGGACTAGCGGGAGACGAGCAGTACTTC.

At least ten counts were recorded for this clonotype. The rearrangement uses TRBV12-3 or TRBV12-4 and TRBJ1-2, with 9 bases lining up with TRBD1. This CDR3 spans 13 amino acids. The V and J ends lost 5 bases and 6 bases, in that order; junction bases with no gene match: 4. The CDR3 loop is CASSPGQGHGYTF. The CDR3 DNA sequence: TGTGCCAGCAGTCCGGGACAGGGACATGGCTACACCTTC.

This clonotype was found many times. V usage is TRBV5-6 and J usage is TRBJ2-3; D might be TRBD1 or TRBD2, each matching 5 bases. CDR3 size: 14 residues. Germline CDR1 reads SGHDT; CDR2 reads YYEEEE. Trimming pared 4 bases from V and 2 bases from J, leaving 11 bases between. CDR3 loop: CASSPMGDTDTQYF. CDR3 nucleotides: TGTGCCAGCAGCCCTATGGGGGACACAGATACGCAGTATTTT.

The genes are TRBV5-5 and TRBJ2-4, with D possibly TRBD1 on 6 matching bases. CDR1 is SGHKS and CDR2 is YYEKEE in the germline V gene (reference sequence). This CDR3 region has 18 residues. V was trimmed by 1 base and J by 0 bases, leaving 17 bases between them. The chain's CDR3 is CASSLLLSDRVAKNIQYF. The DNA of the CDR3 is TGTGCCAGCAGCTTGTTGCTATCGGACAGAGTAGCCAAAAACATTCAGTACTTC.

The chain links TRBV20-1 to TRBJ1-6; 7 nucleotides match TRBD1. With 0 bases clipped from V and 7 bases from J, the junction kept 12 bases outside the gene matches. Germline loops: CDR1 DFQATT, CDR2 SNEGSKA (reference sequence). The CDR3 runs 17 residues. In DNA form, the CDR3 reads TGCAGTGCTAGAGATCCTTCAACAGGGGCTAGAAATTCACCCCTCCACTTT. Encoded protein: CSARDPSTGARNSPLHF.

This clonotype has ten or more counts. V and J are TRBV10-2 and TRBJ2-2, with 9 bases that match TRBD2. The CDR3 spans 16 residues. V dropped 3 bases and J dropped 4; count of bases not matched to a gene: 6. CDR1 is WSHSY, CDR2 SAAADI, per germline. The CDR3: CASSETSGFFTGELFF. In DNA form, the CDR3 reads TGCGCCAGCAGTGAAACTAGCGGGTTCTTCACCGGGGAGCTGTTTTTT.